These T cell receptor beta chains were read from a single sample in a study of blood T cell repertoires in COVID-19. Using immunoSEQ multiplex PCR, the repertoire was profiled, and TCRdb retains in-frame clones only, with some absent. This table holds 190,000 or so clones, more than 85% found once. The sequencing sample was made of peripheral blood. Source of these receptors: a man aged 35 to 55 with active or convalescent COVID-19. Each CDR3 is given with its conserved first and last residue. Size is omitted from some rows. Given values are once, few, many or a class for expanded clones.

v_gene	j_gene	abundance	CDR3aa
TRBV14	TRBJ1-3	few	CASSQVLASSGNTIYF
TRBV27	TRBJ1-5	NA	CASSFGRVNQPQHF
TRBV2	TRBJ1-2	few	CASIGDTAYGYTF
TRBV4-1	TRBJ2-7	NA	CASSQAYTGTSGYEQYF
TRBV9	TRBJ2-2	NA	CASSPNIATGELFF
TRBV6-6	TRBJ1-2	NA	CASSDRNPLEGYTF
TRBV6-7	TRBJ1-4	NA	CASRRTGVGEKLFF
TRBV4-1	TRBJ1-1	NA	CASSQDQGVNTEAFF
TRBV5-4	TRBJ1-1	NA	CASSFTAGPKLNTEAFF
TRBV30	TRBJ2-1	NA	CAWSRESYNEQFF
TRBV28	TRBJ1-1	NA	CASSTGGTEAFF
TRBV13	TRBJ2-5	NA	CASQRDRGMSGETQYF
TRBV27	TRBJ2-7	once	CASSDRTSSYEQYF
TRBV3-1/TRBV3-2	TRBJ1-3	once	CASSQGTGPSGNTIYF
TRBV6-5	TRBJ1-5	once	CASKGTTGGEQPQHF
TRBV7-9	TRBJ2-3	NA	CASSSETGGRDTQYF
TRBV7-9	TRBJ1-1	few	CASSQGAPTEAFF
TRBV3-1/TRBV3-2	TRBJ1-1	NA	CASRGGQGGTEVFF
TRBV5-5	TRBJ2-2	NA	CASSLAPAANTGELFF
TRBV7-9	TRBJ2-3	NA	CASSPPGLGTDTQYF
TRBV7-2	TRBJ1-1	NA	CASSFYRGTFF
TRBV6-2/TRBV6-3	TRBJ1-6	NA	CASSYTGQGHSPLHF